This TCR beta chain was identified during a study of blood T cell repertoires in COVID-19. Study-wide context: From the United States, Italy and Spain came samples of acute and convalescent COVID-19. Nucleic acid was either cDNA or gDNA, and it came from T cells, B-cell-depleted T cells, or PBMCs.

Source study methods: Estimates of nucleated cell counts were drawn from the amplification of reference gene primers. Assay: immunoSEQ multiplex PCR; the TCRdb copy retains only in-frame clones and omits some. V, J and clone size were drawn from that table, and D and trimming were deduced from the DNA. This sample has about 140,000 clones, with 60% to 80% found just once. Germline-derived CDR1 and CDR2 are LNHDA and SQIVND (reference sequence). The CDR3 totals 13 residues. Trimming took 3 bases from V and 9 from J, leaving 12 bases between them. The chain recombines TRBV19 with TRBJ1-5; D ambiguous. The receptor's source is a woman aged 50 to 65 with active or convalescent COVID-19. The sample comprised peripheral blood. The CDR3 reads CASSMFDRGPQHF. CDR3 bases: TGTGCCAGTAGTATGTTTGACCGGGGGCCCCAGCATTTT.